The 32 T cell receptor beta chains presented below share a single source sample, sequenced in a study of OX40 agonist ivuxolimab in advanced cancers. Produced via immunoSEQ multiplex PCR; TCRdb's table is partial and in-frame only. Seen here are some 19,000 clones, under 70% observed once, and the top ten hold roughly an eighth. This material consisted of CD4+ or CD8+ T cells sorted from blood, taken in a trial of the OX40 agonist ivuxolimab. These TCRs come from an adult with an advanced solid tumor such as melanoma, head and neck, liver or kidney cancer.

V and J are TRBV7-9 and TRBJ2-7, with 9 bases matching TRBD2. This CDR3 spans 18 amino acids. Trimming removed 5 bases from V and 2 bases from J; junction bases left unmatched: 16. Germline assignment: CDR1 SEHNR and CDR2 FQNEAQ (reference sequence). CDR3: CASSPDGYPAGGTYEQYF. Written as DNA, the CDR3 is TGTGCCAGCAGCCCGGACGGTTATCCAGCGGGGGGAACCTACGAGCAGTACTTC. Full variable domain (rest looked up from reference TRBV7-9 and TRBJ2-7): DTGVSQNPRHKITKRGQNVTFRCDPISEHNRLYWYRQTLGQGPEFLTYFQNEAQLEKSRLLSDRFSAERPKGSFSTLEIQRTEQGDSAMYLCASSPDGYPAGGTYEQYFGPGTRLTVT.

The gene calls are TRBV10-2 and TRBJ1-1, with no clear D. V was trimmed by 2 bases and J by 1 base, leaving 8 bases between them. Germline assignment: CDR1 WSHSY and CDR2 SAAADI. The CDR3 sequence is 14 residues long. The CDR3 nucleotides read TGCGCCAGCAGTGAGAGGGAGCGGAACACTGAAGCTTTCTTT. Translating gives CASSERERNTEAFF.

The CDR3 spells CASSTTTGSTDTQYF. CDR3 in DNA: TGTGCCAGCAGCACAACAACAGGGAGCACAGATACGCAGTATTTT. The chain links TRBV7-9 to TRBJ2-3, with D perhaps TRBD1 (6 bases). Germline CDR1 SEHNR, CDR2 FQNEAQ (reference sequence). The CDR3 is made up of 15 amino acids. V shed 5 bases and J shed 0 bases, with 12 bases lying between them.

The chain recombines TRBV19 with TRBJ1-4; D is uncertain. This CDR3 spans 13 amino acids. Trimming left V 5 bases short and J 7 bases short, with 11 bases between. Germline-derived CDR1 and CDR2 are LNHDA and SQIVND (reference sequence). Here the CDR3 reads CASSLRRSEKLFF. As DNA, the CDR3 is TGTGCCAGTAGTCTCCGACGGTCTGAAAAACTGTTTTTT. The full variable domain, in which reference TRBV19 and TRBJ1-4 provide the parts outside the CDR3, is DGGITQSPKYLFRKEGQNVTLSCEQNLNHDAMYWYRQDPGQGLRLIYYSQIVNDFQKGDIAEGYSVSREKKESFPLTVTSAQKNPTAFYLCASSLRRSEKLFFGSGTQLSVL.

On this clone: At one end the junction does not follow the germline gene, possibly because of a read error. The J gene is TRBJ2-7, the V gene TRBV6-6; TRBD2 aligns across 11 bases. This CDR3 spans 14 amino acids. From germline, CDR1 is MNHNY and CDR2 SVGAGI (reference sequence). CDR3 nucleotide sequence: TGCGCCAGCAGACGTCCGACTAGCGGGGCCGAGCAGTACTTC. Its translation: CASRRPTSGAEQYF.

In this sample, this clone is medium-sized. The chain couples TRBV27 to TRBJ2-7; maybe TRBD2 (6 bases). The germline V gene has CDR1 MNHEY and CDR2 SMNVEV (reference sequence). The CDR3 loop spans 18 amino acids. V was cut by 5 bases and J by 5 bases, with 28 bases left in between. DNA of the CDR3: TGTGCCAGCAGTCTAACAGGTGGTAGTCTTAGGACTACGAACGAGCAGTACTTC. It specifies CASSLTGGSLRTTNEQYF.

The V and J genes are TRBV27 and TRBJ2-3; 7 bases map to TRBD1. CDR3 length: 17 amino acids. V lost 10 bases, J lost 6 bases, and 22 bases stayed unmatched. Germline V lookup: CDR1 MNHEY, CDR2 SMNVEV (reference sequence). The CDR3 loop is CAIQTSRAGGKKDTQYF. CDR3 nucleotide sequence: TGTGCCATCCAGACATCCAGGGCAGGGGGAAAAAAGGATACGCAGTATTTT.

The rearrangement uses TRBV28 and TRBJ1-4; no reliable D call. Germline CDR1 MDHEN, CDR2 SYDVKM. The CDR3 consists of 13 residues. Trimming removed 4 bases from V and 8 bases from J, with 11 bases in between. The CDR3 here is CASSWWRVEKLFF. The CDR3 nucleotides read TGTGCCAGCAGTTGGTGGAGGGTCGAAAAACTGTTTTTT.

The chain uses TRBV7-9 and TRBJ2-7; 7 nucleotides agree with TRBD1. The J segment lost 4 bases and the V segment lost 5 bases, leaving 5 bases of the junction unmatched. The length of the CDR3 is 13 residues. Germline CDR1 is SEHNR and CDR2 is FQNEAQ (reference sequence). The CDR3 nucleotides read TGTGCCAGCAGCCCCCAGACAGGGTACGAGCAGTACTTC. Encoded protein: CASSPQTGYEQYF. Full variable domain (rest looked up from reference TRBV7-9 and TRBJ2-7): DTGVSQNPRHKITKRGQNVTFRCDPISEHNRLYWYRQTLGQGPEFLTYFQNEAQLEKSRLLSDRFSAERPKGSFSTLEIQRTEQGDSAMYLCASSPQTGYEQYFGPGTRLTVT.

The gene calls are TRBV5-5 and TRBJ2-1; D unclear. The CDR3 has 12 residues. V was pared by 4 bases and J by 8 bases, with 10 bases between. Germline values: CDR1 SGHKS, CDR2 YYEKEE (reference sequence). The CDR3 region is CASSPSGDEQFF. CDR3 DNA sequence: TGTGCCAGCAGCCCATCGGGTGATGAGCAGTTCTTC.

V and J are TRBV13 and TRBJ1-1, with D unresolved. The V end was cut by 0 bases, the J end by 6 bases, with 14 bases between. The germline V gene encodes CDR1 PRHDT and CDR2 FYEKMQ (reference sequence). The CDR3 is 15 amino acids. This chain's CDR3 is CASSLGLAGYAEAFF. The CDR3 DNA is TGTGCCAGCAGCTTAGGGTTAGCGGGTTACGCTGAAGCTTTCTTT. Full variable domain (outside the CDR3, taken from reference TRBV13 and TRBJ1-1): AAGVIQSPRHLIKEKRETATLKCYPIPRHDTVYWYQQGPGQDPQFLISFYEKMQSDKGSIPDRFSAQQFSDYHSELNMSSLELGDSALYFCASSLGLAGYAEAFFGQGTRLTVV.

The chain recombines TRBV5-6 with TRBJ1-4; 10 bases are a match to TRBD1. Germline V gene data show CDR1 as SGHDT and CDR2 as YYEEEE. The CDR3 totals 16 residues. Trimming took 0 bases from V and 8 from J; bases not matched to a gene: 7. The CDR3 reads CASSLERDRGNEKLFF. The CDR3 nucleotides read TGTGCCAGCAGCTTGGAAAGGGACAGGGGTAACGAAAAACTGTTTTTT.

This clone is judged medium-sized (0.01 to 0.1%). This chain joins TRBV5-1 and TRBJ2-2; 15 bases line up with TRBD2. CDR3 size: 18 residues. Germline assignment: CDR1 SGHRS and CDR2 YFSETQ. J was trimmed by 5 bases and V by 4 bases; bases with no gene match: 9. The CDR3 region is CASSPGTSGGFLTGELFF. The CDR3 DNA follows: TGCGCCAGCAGCCCCGGGACTAGCGGGGGGTTCTTGACCGGGGAGCTGTTTTTT.

The V gene is TRBV5-5, the J gene TRBJ2-7, with D tentatively TRBD1 or TRBD2 (6 bases each). The CDR3 is 14 amino acids. Germline loops: CDR1 SGHKS, CDR2 YYEKEE (reference sequence). V was pared by 0 bases and J by 1 base, with 8 bases between. The CDR3 nucleotides are TGTGCCAGCAGCTTGGGAGGGGGGTCCTACGAGCAGTACTTC. Protein sequence: CASSLGGGSYEQYF.

This clone has only a few counts. The rearrangement links TRBV7-2 to TRBJ2-3; 9 nucleotides align to TRBD2. CDR1 and CDR2 (germline): SGHTA, FQGNSA. The V segment lost 1 base and the J segment 5 bases; nucleotides outside the gene matches: 7. The CDR3 contains 16 residues. CDR3 sequence (DNA): TGTGCCAGCAGCTTAGTGGCGGGGGGGCTTCAAGATACGCAGTATTTT. Amino acid sequence: CASSLVAGGLQDTQYF.

This chain links TRBV4-1 with TRBJ1-5; D uncertain. V was shortened by 0 bases and J by 6 bases, with 12 bases between the two germline ends. Germline-derived CDR1 and CDR2 are MGHRA and YSYEKL. This CDR3 has 15 residues. Here the CDR3 DNA reads TGCGCCAGCAGCCAAGATTACTCAAACGGTCAGCCCCAGCATTTT. Its translation is CASSQDYSNGQPQHF.

This chain connects TRBV6-1 to TRBJ2-7; no clear D. CDR3 length: 12 residues. Trimming took off 4 bases at V and 3 bases at J, with 7 bases between the two ends. CDR1 and CDR2 (germline): MNHNS, SASEGT. The DNA of the CDR3 is TGTGCCAGCAGTGGCCGGATCTACGAGCAGTACTTC. It encodes CASSGRIYEQYF.

This clone has more than one count but fewer than ten. V is TRBV4-3 and J is TRBJ2-7; weak D call: TRBD1 (5 bases). CDR3 length: 14 residues. The V and J ends lost 1 base and 0 bases respectively, with 7 bases between them. CDR1 is LGHNA, CDR2 YSLEER, per germline. CDR3 region: CASSQGTYSYEQYF. In DNA form, the CDR3 reads TGCGCCAGCAGCCAAGGGACATACTCCTACGAGCAGTACTTC.

In its sample, this clone was seen once. The chain joins TRBV10-3 to TRBJ2-7, with 13 bases aligning to TRBD2. J gave up 2 bases and V 2 bases, and 6 bases lay outside the gene matches. Germline values: CDR1 ENHRY, CDR2 SYGVKD. This CDR3 is 17 amino acids long. The CDR3 protein is CAISEPGLAGKTYEQYF. The DNA for the CDR3 is TGTGCCATCAGTGAGCCGGGACTAGCGGGAAAGACCTACGAGCAGTACTTC.

This clone has just one count. V gene TRBV5-1 combines with J gene TRBJ1-1, with D hard to call. CDR3 length: 13 amino acids. In germline, CDR1 is SGHRS, CDR2 YFSETQ. V lost 0 bases, J lost 3 bases, and 6 bases lay in between. CDR3 nucleotides: TGCGCCAGCAGCTTGGCCGGGGACACTGAAGCTTTCTTT. Translating gives CASSLAGDTEAFF.

This clone was detected ten times or more. The rearrangement uses TRBV10-3 and TRBJ1-6; no reliable D call. V lost 4 bases and J 4 bases, leaving 11 bases between the germline ends. CDR1 ENHRY and CDR2 SYGVKD come from the germline V gene. The CDR3 is 15 residues long. The CDR3 protein is CAISGGKGYNSPLHF. CDR3 in DNA: TGTGCCATCAGTGGAGGGAAGGGATATAATTCACCCCTCCACTTT.

This clone was seen once. The chain combines TRBV19 with TRBJ2-7; no reliable D call. Germline-derived CDR1 and CDR2 are LNHDA and SQIVND (reference sequence). The CDR3 consists of 16 residues. Deletions cut 0 bases from V and 0 bases from J, with 12 bases between. In DNA, the CDR3 is TGTGCCAGTAGTATAGATCTACTCCATAGCTCCTACGAGCAGTACTTC. Translated: CASSIDLLHSSYEQYF.

DNA for the CDR3: TGTGCCAGCAGTTTATCGGGCTACTCAGGCTACGAGCAGTACTTC. Amino acid sequence: CASSLSGYSGYEQYF. The chain links TRBV27 to TRBJ2-7; D is unresolved. V lost 0 bases and J lost 3, with 12 bases in between. The germline V gene encodes CDR1 MNHEY and CDR2 SMNVEV (reference sequence). The CDR3 consists of 15 residues.

This clone has more than one count but fewer than ten. This chain joins TRBV6-4 and TRBJ1-5, with D uncertain. CDR1 MRHNA and CDR2 SNTAGT come from the germline V gene. The CDR3 length is 14 residues. V shed 0 bases and J shed 1 base, with 4 bases lying between them. The CDR3 bases are TGTGCCAGCAGTGACTCGGCGAGCAATCAGCCCCAGCATTTT. The encoded protein is CASSDSASNQPQHF.

This sequence joins TRBV28 and TRBJ2-3; D is perhaps TRBD2 (6 bases). Per the germline V gene, CDR1 is MDHEN and CDR2 is SYDVKM. The ends were cut back, 6 bases at V and 3 bases at J, with 10 bases in the middle. The CDR3 extends over 13 amino acids. The CDR3 here is CASRGGGTDTQYF. Here the CDR3 DNA reads TGTGCCAGCAGGGGGGGTGGGACAGATACGCAGTATTTT.

J is TRBJ2-2 and V is TRBV6-5; no clear D. V was shortened by 1 base and J by 1 base, with 7 bases between the two germline ends. CDR3 length: 15 amino acids. Germline V lookup: CDR1 MNHEY, CDR2 SVGAGI. The CDR3 nucleotides are TGTGCCAGCAGTTACTGGGCAGAGAACACCGGGGAGCTGTTTTTT. Its protein product is CASSYWAENTGELFF.

The table lists this clone with a count of one. The rearrangement links TRBV10-3 to TRBJ2-7; TRBD2 matches 12 bases. The CDR3 contains 15 residues. The V gene end was trimmed by 6 bases and the J gene end by 2 bases; junction bases not matched to a gene: 5. CDR1 and CDR2 (germline): ENHRY, SYGVKD. This chain's CDR3 is CAIRTLAGGTYEQYF. CDR3 DNA sequence: TGTGCCATCAGGACCCTAGCGGGAGGGACCTACGAGCAGTACTTC.

The V gene is TRBV7-9, the J gene TRBJ2-7; D gene uncertain. Germline CDR1 reads SEHNR; CDR2 reads FQNEAQ (reference sequence). This CDR3 has 14 amino acids. V lost 4 bases, J lost 7 bases, and 17 bases lay in between. For the CDR3, the DNA is TGTGCCAGCAGCTCTCCCGGACCGGAGTTAGAGCAGTACTTC. Translating it yields CASSSPGPELEQYF.

This clone was counted a few times. V and J are TRBV7-6 and TRBJ2-1; TRBD2 might be the D (6 bases). This CDR3 region has 16 residues. V lost 2 bases and J lost 0, with 11 bases in between. Germline CDR1 SGHVS, CDR2 FNYEAQ. This CDR3 reads CASSLIRDFSYNEQFF. The CDR3 DNA reads as TGTGCCAGCAGCTTAATCCGGGACTTCTCCTACAATGAGCAGTTCTTC.

The chain employs TRBV9 and TRBJ2-1; a weak D match, TRBD2 (6 bases). Germline CDR1 and CDR2: SGDLS and YYNGEE. CDR3 length equals 13 residues. V was trimmed by 4 bases and J by 8 bases, leaving 13 bases between them. The chain's CDR3 is CASSMLTRDEQFF. The CDR3, as DNA: TGTGCCAGCAGCATGCTGACTAGAGATGAGCAGTTCTTC.

This clone is judged medium-sized (0.01 to 0.1%). The genes are TRBV5-1 and TRBJ2-7, with TRBD1 matching 7 bases. In germline, CDR1 is SGHRS, CDR2 YFSETQ. The CDR3 covers 15 residues. Trimming took 3 bases from V and 0 from J; bases not matched to a gene: 6. The CDR3 DNA reads as TGCGCCAGCAGCTGGGCGACAGGGAGCTCCTACGAGCAGTACTTC. It specifies CASSWATGSSYEQYF. Full variable domain (missing parts from reference TRBV5-1 and TRBJ2-7): KAGVTQTPRYLIKTRGQQVTLSCSPISGHRSVSWYQQTPGQGLQFLFEYFSETQRNKGNFPGRFSGRQFSNSRSEMNVSTLELGDSALYLCASSWATGSSYEQYFGPGTRLTVT.

The CDR3 DNA is TGTGCCAGCAGCCCGACCTCCGCGGGCAATCAGCCCCAGCATTTT. This translates into CASSPTSAGNQPQHF. The rearrangement links TRBV7-9 to TRBJ1-5; D gene unclear. The V end lost 5 bases, the J end lost 2 bases, and 13 bases lay between the germline ends. The length of the CDR3 is 15 residues. The germline gives CDR1 SEHNR, CDR2 FQNEAQ (reference sequence).